This record covers a single TCR beta chain. Its antigen remains undetermined. No much larger clone exists at a distance of one base, and base qualities are not known. This sample was taken from a study of T cell changes during pregnancy in multiple sclerosis (dated by TCRdb to between 2018 and 2020). At the level of the whole study: In women with multiple sclerosis, the researchers looked at how the T cell repertoire shifted as pregnancy progressed.

The library was built by means of the immunoSEQ multiplex PCR assay. TCRdb mirrors the immuneACCESS table, restricted to in-frame sequences. Some clones are absent from its copies; in checked studies, under half trace to an unresolved V gene, and the reason for the others is unknown. This sample comprises approximately 30,000 clones, 91% of them detected only once. 3% to 4% of the sample is in the top ten clones. Reading the germline V gene (reference sequence) gives CDR1 MNHEY and CDR2 SMNVEV. The trim is 3 bases for V and 3 bases for J, with a gap of 9 bases between the germline ends. Including the terminal cysteine and phenylalanine, the CDR3 comprises 14 residues. Only the CDR3 DNA stays, 42 bases, in frame from base 1.

The V and J genes are TRBV27 and TRBJ1-5; no D gene call is confident. This clonotype was sampled from a female donor in good health, enrolled as a control in a pregnancy study. The sample was CD8+ T cells from peripheral blood mononuclear cells, taken in the second trimester of pregnancy. The sequence in DNA is TGTGCCAGCAGTTTCGGCAGACACAATCAGCCCCAGCATTTT. Its translation is CASSFGRHNQPQHF.